This TCR beta chain derives from a study of T cell clonality in common variable immunodeficiency. J gave up 6 bases and V 2 bases, and 7 bases lay outside the gene matches. CDR1 is DFQATT, CDR2 SNEGSKA, per germline (reference sequence). This CDR3 region has 15 residues. The table came from immunoSEQ multiplex PCR; TCRdb's copy has only in-frame clones and leaves some out. The table lists some 40,000 clones, with no singletons. This clone was detected many times. The CDR3 end is not reached by the read, which stops 3 residues before it; the germline J gene fills it in. What was sequenced was peripheral blood mononuclear cells. This TCR came from a person aged 18-69 years in good health. V gene TRBV20-1 combines with J gene TRBJ2-7, with 13 bases aligning to TRBD2. The CDR3 loop reads CSARLRTSGGREQYF. CDR3 bases read: TGCAGTGCTAGACTTAGGACTAGCGGGGGACGCGAG.